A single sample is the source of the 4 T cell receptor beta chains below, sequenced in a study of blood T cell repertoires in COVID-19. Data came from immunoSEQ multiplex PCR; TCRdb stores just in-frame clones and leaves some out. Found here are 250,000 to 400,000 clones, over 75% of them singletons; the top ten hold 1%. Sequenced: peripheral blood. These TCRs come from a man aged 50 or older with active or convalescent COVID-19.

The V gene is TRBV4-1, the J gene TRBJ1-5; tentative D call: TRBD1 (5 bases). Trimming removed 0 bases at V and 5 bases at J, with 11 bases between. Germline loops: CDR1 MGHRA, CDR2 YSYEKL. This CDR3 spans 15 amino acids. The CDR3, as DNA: TGCGCCAGCAGCCAAGATCGGGGGGGACATCAGCCCCAGCATTTT. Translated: CASSQDRGGHQPQHF.

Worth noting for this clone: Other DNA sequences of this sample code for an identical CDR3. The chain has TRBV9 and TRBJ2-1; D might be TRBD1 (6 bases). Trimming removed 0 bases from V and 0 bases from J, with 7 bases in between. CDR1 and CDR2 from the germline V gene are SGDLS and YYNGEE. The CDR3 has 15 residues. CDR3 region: CASSVEGDSYNEQFF. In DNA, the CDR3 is TGTGCCAGCAGCGTAGAGGGGGACTCCTACAATGAGCAGTTCTTC.

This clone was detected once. The CDR3 region is CATTIPGQGFYEQYF. The DNA for the CDR3 is TGTGCCACCACCATCCCGGGACAGGGTTTCTACGAGCAGTACTTC. V is TRBV28 and J is TRBJ2-7; 9 bases map to TRBD1. This CDR3 region has 15 residues. Germline V gene sequence: CDR1 MDHEN, CDR2 SYDVKM. The trim removed 10 bases at V and 3 bases at J, leaving 13 bases unmatched.

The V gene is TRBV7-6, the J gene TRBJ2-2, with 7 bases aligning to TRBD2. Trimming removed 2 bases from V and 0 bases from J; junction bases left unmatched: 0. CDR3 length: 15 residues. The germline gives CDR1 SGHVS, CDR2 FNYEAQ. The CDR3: CASSLTSANTGELFF. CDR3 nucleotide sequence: TGTGCCAGCAGCTTAACTAGCGCGAACACCGGGGAGCTGTTTTTT.